The TCR beta chain under discussion was sequenced for a study of shared clonotypes between healthy human individuals (dated by TCRdb to the early 2020s). Background for the entire study: A few men and two women, aged 18 to 49 years, made up the cohort. For each donor, three plates each were used for CD4 naive and CD4 memory, two plates were used for CD8 naive, and one plate was used for CD8 memory. The study deeply sequenced blood TCR repertoires of about 5 healthy adults to estimate repertoire size and the extent of clonotype sharing between individuals. To increase sequencing depth and limit assay-specific biases, different laboratories used diverse techniques to prepare libraries and sequence TCR repertoires. Leukapheresis yielded between about 0.9 and 10 billion PBMCs per donor. Beyond this particular receptor, the publication reports: Sampling was restricted to blood, and TCR repertoires in tissue are likely to differ from TCR repertoires in blood. Compared with non-shared clonotypes, clonotypes shared by all four sorted-subset donors had higher generation probabilities. Because the study included a small number of donors, the genetic and exposure-history diversity represented was limited. Roughly 5.2% of naive CD4, approximately 3.7% of naive CD8, roughly 2.4% of memory CD4, and 0.4% of memory CD8 clonotypes were shared across four donors. Based on pairwise subsampling, the degree of clonotype sharing among donors was expected to be affected by sequencing depth. Rarefaction of sorted-subset datasets indicated incomplete sequencing despite the large sequencing depth. Naive subsets generally had larger estimated clonotype richness than memory subsets.

Its CDR3 holds 15 amino acids, cysteine through phenylalanine. Only the CDR3 portion is preserved as DNA: 45 bases, with reading frame beginning at the first base. The germline ends are 12 bases apart after V is trimmed by 5 bases and J by 1 base. As encoded in the germline V gene, CDR1 is SGHVS while CDR2 is FQNEAQ. Healthy HIV-negative adults with no recently reported acute infections or vaccinations were included as donors. Only Caucasian adults living in Nashville, Tennessee, USA were represented among the donors. CD4+ T cells were enriched by magnetic negative selection; naive cells were then positively selected on CD45RA, and the negative fraction formed the memory subset. After blood collection by leukapheresis, PBMCs were isolated using Ficoll-Histopaque density gradient centrifugation and then cryopreserved in the vapor phase of liquid nitrogen. Analytical flow cytometry was used to check the purity and quantity of each magnetically sorted T cell population. From each sorted fraction, genomic DNA was isolated and quantified by UV absorbance on a Nanodrop 2000c.

TCR CDR3 regions were amplified from genomic DNA by multiplex PCR using the deep immunoSEQ assay. Extracted genomic DNA from each cell subset was distributed evenly across all wells of several immunoSEQ 96-well plates, and each plate was treated as a replicate. For sorted subsets, around 200 ng genomic DNA, equal to some 30,000 T cell genomes, was loaded into each replicate PCR. The purified libraries were quantified using a Qubit 3.0 fluorometer, sized with a Bioanalyzer 2100, and then quantified again using the KAPA Library Quantification kit. A separate single-read 150-cycle Illumina NextSeq 550 flow cell was used to sequence each immunoSEQ 96-well plate. In the original analysis: Because the immunoSEQ output included only junctional sequences and no quality scores, the filtering could not be the same as the filtering used for full-length reads. To assign V/J genes and CDR3, sequences were annotated using PyIR, a Python wrapper for IgBLAST v1.9, with IMGT germline references. Any read was removed if the V/J assignment was weak (E-value above 1e-6), the CDR3 was missing, or the read contained stop codons, out-of-frame junctions, or ambiguous translated residues. A V3J clonotype was defined by an identical inferred V gene, J gene, and CDR3 amino acid sequence. To compute the percentage overlap between repertoires, the number of shared unique clonotypes was divided by the size of the smaller repertoire. Richness of each repertoire was evaluated using RTK rarefaction, the Chao1 estimator, and Recon v2.1 estimates of unobserved clonotypes. Generation probabilities for all TCRbeta clonotypes obtained by the gDNA method from a few donors were computed using OLGA. This is the immuneACCESS table as TCRdb keeps it, with only in-frame sequences that have V and J called. A part of the clones is gone; compared with another copy, unresolved V genes explain less than half, and the rest is unexplained. That table gives V, J and clone size, and the DNA gave D and trimming. The sample profile shows under 2,500,000 clones; about 94% of them were found once. Less than 0.15% of the sample is in the top ten clones.

Comments on this clone: The antigen it binds to is not known. Base-call qualities are not available, and no considerably larger clone is one nucleotide away.

Sequenced input: naive CD4+ T cells sorted from blood. According to the study, the label for this sample's cell subset or site signals: CD45RA+ positively selected. The receptor's source is a man aged 18 to 30 in good health. The V gene is TRBV7-8 and the J gene is TRBJ1-5; too little of a D gene remains to name it. The CDR3 reads CASSPLGQSNQPQHF. The DNA is as follows: TGTGCCAGCAGCCCTCTCGGTCAAAGCAATCAGCCCCAGCATTTT.